Below, 18 T cell receptor beta chains from the same sample are listed, as sequenced in a study of blood T cell repertoires in COVID-19. Produced via immunoSEQ multiplex PCR; TCRdb's table is partial and in-frame only. Of 300,000 to 400,000 clones detected, approximately 89% appear once; the ten largest clones hold under 6%. The specimen sequenced was PBMCs or T cells enriched from blood (not recorded which). All receptors come from a man in his thirties or forties who had recovered from COVID-19.

This chain links TRBV5-4 with TRBJ1-3, with D hard to call. Trimming pared 0 bases from V and 2 bases from J, leaving 9 bases between. The germline V gene encodes CDR1 SGHNT and CDR2 YYREEE (reference sequence). The CDR3 extends over 15 amino acids. The CDR3, as DNA: TGTGCCAGCAGCTTGGATCAGATTCCTGGAAACACCATATATTTT. Translation gives CASSLDQIPGNTIYF.

The chain links TRBV5-1 to TRBJ2-1; tentative D call: TRBD2 (7 bases). CDR1 is SGHRS and CDR2 is YFSETQ in the germline V gene. The CDR3 loop spans 15 amino acids. Trimming took 0 bases from V and 5 from J, leaving 12 bases between them. The CDR3 protein is CASSLGRGAHNEQFF. The CDR3 DNA reads as TGCGCCAGCAGCTTGGGTCGGGGGGCCCACAATGAGCAGTTCTTC.

The genes are TRBV4-2 and TRBJ2-7, with a weak D call TRBD2 (5 bases). Germline-derived CDR1 and CDR2 are LGHNA and YNFKEQ. V shed 0 bases and J shed 0 bases, with 12 bases lying between them. CDR3 length equals 16 residues. The CDR3 DNA reads as TGTGCCAGCAGCCAAGAGAGGGCGGGTCTCTCCTACGAGCAGTACTTC. Its translation is CASSQERAGLSYEQYF.

This clone was detected once. The chain is built from TRBV19 and TRBJ1-5, with D possibly TRBD1 on 5 matching bases. This CDR3 region has 14 residues. The V gene lost 6 bases and the J gene lost 5 bases, with 14 bases spanning the gap. Germline CDR1 reads LNHDA; CDR2 reads SQIVND (reference sequence). CDR3: CASRYGAADQPQHF. The CDR3 nucleotides read TGTGCCAGTAGATATGGGGCAGCTGATCAGCCCCAGCATTTT.

The rearrangement uses TRBV3-1 (or the pseudogene TRBV3-2) and TRBJ2-1, with D unresolved. Trimming removed 0 bases at V and 3 bases at J, with 3 bases between. There are 13 residues in the CDR3. Germline CDR1 and CDR2: LGHDT and YNNKEL (reference sequence). CDR3 DNA sequence: TGTGCCAGCAGCCAAGAGTACTACAATGAGCAGTTCTTC. Amino acids: CASSQEYYNEQFF.

The V gene is TRBV30, the J gene TRBJ1-2; the D is unclear. Trimming removed 0 bases at V and 4 bases at J, with 9 bases between. This CDR3 is built from 13 residues. Germline CDR1 is GTSNPN and CDR2 is SVGIG (reference sequence). CDR3 sequence (DNA): TGTGCCTGGAGTGTTCAGTTATCCTATGGCTACACCTTC. It specifies CAWSVQLSYGYTF.

The gene calls are TRBV6-1 and TRBJ2-7; no reliable D call. The germline gives CDR1 MNHNS, CDR2 SASEGT. The CDR3 loop spans 13 amino acids. Trimming removed 2 bases at V and 1 base at J, with 6 bases between. The CDR3 DNA reads as TGTGCCAGCAGTGAACAGCGATCCTACGAGCAGTACTTC. Its protein product is CASSEQRSYEQYF.

This chain connects TRBV6-5 to TRBJ2-3, with 10 nucleotides matching TRBD2. V shed 7 bases, J shed 1 base, and the junction held 5 bases outside the gene matches. The CDR3 runs to 15 residues. CDR1 and CDR2 (germline): MNHEY, SVGAGI. The chain's CDR3 is CASIYTSGGTDTQYF. CDR3 nucleotide sequence: TGTGCCAGCATCTATACTAGCGGGGGCACAGATACGCAGTATTTT.

The chain employs TRBV7-2 and TRBJ2-2, with D unclear. CDR1 and CDR2 from the germline V gene are SGHTA and FQGNSA. Trimming pared 5 bases from V and 2 bases from J, leaving 12 bases between. The CDR3 loop spans 15 amino acids. The CDR3 DNA reads TGTGCCAGCAGCCTTCTTTACACAAACACCGGGGAGCTGTTTTTT. This encodes CASSLLYTNTGELFF.

As to this clone: The same CDR3 can be traced to other DNA sequences in this sample. This chain connects TRBV9 to TRBJ2-7; 11 nucleotides agree with TRBD1. Germline V CDR1 and CDR2: SGDLS, YYNGEE. This CDR3 has 14 residues. Trimming at V came to 2 bases and at J to 4 bases, leaving 2 bases not matched to a gene. The CDR3 region is CASSVGDRGYEQYF. CDR3 DNA: TGTGCCAGCAGCGTTGGGGACAGGGGGTACGAGCAGTACTTC.

This clone was detected a few times. This chain connects TRBV19 to TRBJ1-2; TRBD1 agrees at 9 bases. The CDR3 length is 13 residues. The germline CDR1 and CDR2 sequences are LNHDA and SQIVND (reference sequence). V lost 6 bases, J lost 6 bases, and 5 bases stayed unmatched. For the CDR3, the DNA is TGTGCCAGTAGCTGGGACAGGGAGGATGGCTACACCTTC. This codes for CASSWDREDGYTF.

V gene TRBV7-9 combines with J gene TRBJ2-1, with D maybe TRBD2 (6 bases). The CDR3 is 14 residues long. Germline CDR1 is SEHNR and CDR2 is FQNEAQ (reference sequence). Deletions cut 5 bases from V and 3 bases from J, with 11 bases between. CDR3 residues: CASSPRTNYNEQFF. CDR3 nucleotide sequence: TGTGCCAGCAGCCCCAGGACTAACTACAATGAGCAGTTCTTC.

As for this clone: The sample carries other DNA sequences with the same CDR3. The chain links TRBV28 to TRBJ2-3; TRBD1 matches at 9 bases. CDR1 is MDHEN and CDR2 is SYDVKM in the germline V gene. The CDR3 runs 16 residues. The trim removed 7 bases at V and 2 bases at J, leaving 10 bases unmatched. CDR3 residues: CASTRTGAHHTDTQYF. CDR3 sequence (DNA): TGTGCCAGCACTAGGACAGGGGCCCACCACACAGATACGCAGTATTTT.

The chain combines TRBV20-1 with TRBJ1-2; D is ambiguous. The V and J ends lost 3 bases and 8 bases respectively, with 10 bases between them. The CDR3 is made up of 11 amino acids. Germline-derived CDR1 and CDR2 are DFQATT and SNEGSKA (reference sequence). The CDR3 DNA reads as TGCAGTGCTAGCGGGAGCCAGGGCTACACCTTC. This gives the protein CSASGSQGYTF.

The gene calls are TRBV2 and TRBJ2-1; no reliable D call. CDR3 length equals 14 residues. Germline values: CDR1 SNHLY, CDR2 FYNNEI. The V and J ends lost 7 bases and 1 base respectively, with 11 bases between them. The CDR3 loop is CASTRGESYNEQFF. The CDR3 DNA follows: TGTGCCAGCACCCGAGGAGAGTCCTACAATGAGCAGTTCTTC.

V and J are TRBV4-2 and TRBJ2-7; 12 nucleotides match TRBD2. The length of the CDR3 is 18 residues. In germline, CDR1 is LGHNA, CDR2 YNFKEQ. The ends lost 3 bases at V and 2 bases at J; junction bases unmatched: 11. The CDR3: CASSQGSGLAGKAYEQYF. In DNA form, the CDR3 reads TGTGCCAGCAGCCAGGGCTCTGGACTAGCGGGGAAAGCCTACGAGCAGTACTTC.

This clone has only a few counts. This rearrangement joins TRBV5-4 to TRBJ1-2, with 7 bases lining up with TRBD1. CDR1 and CDR2 from the germline V gene are SGHNT and YYREEE (reference sequence). With 4 bases clipped from V and 0 bases from J, the junction kept 6 bases outside the gene matches. The CDR3 has 15 residues. The CDR3 reads CASSVRDRANYGYTF. CDR3 DNA sequence: TGTGCCAGCAGCGTCCGGGACAGAGCTAACTATGGCTACACCTTC. The full variable domain, with the rest looked up from reference TRBV5-4 and TRBJ1-2, is ETGVTQSPTHLIKTRGQQVTLRCSSQSGHNTVSWYQQALGQGPQFIFQYYREEENGRGNFPPRFSGLQFPNYSSELNVNALELDDSALYLCASSVRDRANYGYTFGSGTRLTVV.

A single count supports this clone. V is TRBV6-5 and J is TRBJ1-2; TRBD1 matches 8 bases. The J segment lost 4 bases and the V segment lost 6 bases, leaving 4 bases of the junction unmatched. CDR3 length equals 13 residues. The germline CDR1 and CDR2 sequences are MNHEY and SVGAGI. CDR3 protein: CASRSTGVYGYTF. CDR3 bases: TGTGCCAGCAGGTCGACAGGGGTCTATGGCTACACCTTC.